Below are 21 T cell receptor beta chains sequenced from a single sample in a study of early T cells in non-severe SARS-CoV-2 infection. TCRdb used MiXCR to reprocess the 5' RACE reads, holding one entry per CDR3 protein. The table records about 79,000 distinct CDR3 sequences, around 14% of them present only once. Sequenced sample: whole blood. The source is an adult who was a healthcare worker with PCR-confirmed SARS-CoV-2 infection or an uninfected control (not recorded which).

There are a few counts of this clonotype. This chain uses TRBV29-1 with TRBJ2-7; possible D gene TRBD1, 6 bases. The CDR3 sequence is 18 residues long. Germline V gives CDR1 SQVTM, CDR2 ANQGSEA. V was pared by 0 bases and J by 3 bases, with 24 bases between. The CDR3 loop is CSVEEGQLRKGIHYEQYF. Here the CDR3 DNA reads TGCAGCGTTGAAGAAGGACAGTTAAGGAAAGGGATACACTACGAGCAGTACTTC.

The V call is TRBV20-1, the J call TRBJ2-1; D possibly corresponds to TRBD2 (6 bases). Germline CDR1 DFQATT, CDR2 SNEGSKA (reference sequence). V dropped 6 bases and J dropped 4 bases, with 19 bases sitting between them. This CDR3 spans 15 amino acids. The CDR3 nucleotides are TGCAGTGCCCCCTCACGGAGGCGGGATTACAATGAGCAGTTCTTC. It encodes CSAPSRRRDYNEQFF.

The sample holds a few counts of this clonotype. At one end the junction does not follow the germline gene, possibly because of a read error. Here the CDR3 DNA reads TGTGCCAGCAGCCTAACGCGTGGGAACATTCAGTACTTC. Encoded protein: CASSLTRGNIQYF. The chain couples TRBV7-3 to TRBJ2-4; D is undetermined. CDR1 is SGHTA and CDR2 is FQGTGA in the germline V gene. CDR3 length: 13 residues.

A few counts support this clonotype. Written as DNA, the CDR3 is TGTGCCAGCAGTTTCATGGGCGGGAGGAGCAATGAGCAGTTCTTC. This codes for CASSFMGGRSNEQFF. This chain joins TRBV12-3 or TRBV12-4 and TRBJ2-1, with 8 bases matching TRBD2. Trimming removed 3 bases from V and 6 bases from J; junction bases left unmatched: 7. The CDR3 covers 15 residues.

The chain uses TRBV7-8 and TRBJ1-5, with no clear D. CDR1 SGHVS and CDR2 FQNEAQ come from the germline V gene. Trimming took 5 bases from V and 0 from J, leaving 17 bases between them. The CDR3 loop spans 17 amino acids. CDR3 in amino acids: CASSPRTSEDSNQPQHF. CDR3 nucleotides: TGTGCCAGCAGCCCTAGGACCTCGGAGGATAGCAATCAGCCCCAGCATTTT.

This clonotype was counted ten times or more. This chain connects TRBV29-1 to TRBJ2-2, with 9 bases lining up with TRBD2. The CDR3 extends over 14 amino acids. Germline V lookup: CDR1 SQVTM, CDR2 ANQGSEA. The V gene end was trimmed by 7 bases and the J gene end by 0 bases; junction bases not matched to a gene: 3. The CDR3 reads CSAVAGANTGELFF. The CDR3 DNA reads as TGCAGCGCCGTAGCGGGAGCGAACACCGGGGAGCTGTTTTTT.

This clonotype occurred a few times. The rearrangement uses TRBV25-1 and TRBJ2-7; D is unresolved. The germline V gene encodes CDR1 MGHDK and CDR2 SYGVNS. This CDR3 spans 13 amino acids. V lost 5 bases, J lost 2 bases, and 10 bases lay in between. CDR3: CASSSRNTYEQYF. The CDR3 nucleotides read TGTGCCAGCAGTTCTAGAAACACCTACGAGCAGTACTTC.

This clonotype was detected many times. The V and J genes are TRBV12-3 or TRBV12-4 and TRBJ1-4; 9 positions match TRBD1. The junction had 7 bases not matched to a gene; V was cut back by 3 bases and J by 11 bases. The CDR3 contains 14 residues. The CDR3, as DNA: TGTGCCAGCAGTTTGGGGACAGGGCGATTTAAACTGTTTTTT. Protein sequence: CASSLGTGRFKLFF.

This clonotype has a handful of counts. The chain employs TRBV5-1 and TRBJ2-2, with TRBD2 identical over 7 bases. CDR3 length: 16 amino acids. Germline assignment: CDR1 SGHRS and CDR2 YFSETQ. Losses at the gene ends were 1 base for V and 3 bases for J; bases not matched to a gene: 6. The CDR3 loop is CASSLYAGEDTGELFF. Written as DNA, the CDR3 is TGCGCCAGCAGCTTGTATGCGGGAGAAGACACCGGGGAGCTGTTTTTT.

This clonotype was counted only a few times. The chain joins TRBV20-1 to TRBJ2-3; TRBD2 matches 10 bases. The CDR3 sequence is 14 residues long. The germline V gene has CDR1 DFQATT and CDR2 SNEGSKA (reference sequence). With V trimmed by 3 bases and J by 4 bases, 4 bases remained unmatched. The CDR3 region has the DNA TGCAGTGCTAGGGCAGCGGGGGGGCCAGATACGCAGTATTTT. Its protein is CSARAAGGPDTQYF.

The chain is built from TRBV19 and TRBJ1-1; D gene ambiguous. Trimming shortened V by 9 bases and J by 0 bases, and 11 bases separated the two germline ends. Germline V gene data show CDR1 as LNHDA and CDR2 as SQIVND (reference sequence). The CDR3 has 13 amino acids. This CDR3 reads CASESAMNTEAFF. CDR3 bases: TGTGCCAGCGAGAGTGCAATGAACACTGAAGCTTTCTTT.

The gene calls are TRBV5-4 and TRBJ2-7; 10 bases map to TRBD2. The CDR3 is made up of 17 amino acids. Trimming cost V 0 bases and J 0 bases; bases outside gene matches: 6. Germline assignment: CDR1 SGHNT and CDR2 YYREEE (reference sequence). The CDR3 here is CASSLGLAGASSYEQYF. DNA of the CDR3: TGTGCCAGCAGCTTGGGCCTAGCGGGGGCCTCCTCCTACGAGCAGTACTTC.

CDR3 protein: CASSPDGYYEQYF. The CDR3 DNA is TGTGCCAGCAGCCCCGACGGGTACTACGAGCAGTACTTC. The chain recombines TRBV3-1 with TRBJ2-7; no firm D call. V was cut by 4 bases and J by 3 bases, with 10 bases left in between. Germline V gene data show CDR1 as LGHDT and CDR2 as YNNKEL (reference sequence). The CDR3 length is 13 residues.

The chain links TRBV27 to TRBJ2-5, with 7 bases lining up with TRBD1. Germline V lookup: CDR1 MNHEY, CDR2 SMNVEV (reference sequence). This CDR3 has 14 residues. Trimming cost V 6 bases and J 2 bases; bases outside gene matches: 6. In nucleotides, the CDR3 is TGTGCCAGCAGCCCTAGGGGACAGCAAGAGACCCAGTACTTC. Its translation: CASSPRGQQETQYF.

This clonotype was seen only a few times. CDR3 sequence: CAWSAGTVMSPVLNTEAFF. The CDR3 DNA follows: TGTGCCTGGAGCGCCGGGACAGTCATGTCCCCCGTACTGAACACTGAAGCTTTCTTT. The chain carries TRBV30 and TRBJ1-1, with 7 bases that match TRBD1. CDR3 size: 19 residues. V was clipped by 3 bases and J by 0 bases; unmatched bases: 19. CDR1 and CDR2 (germline): GTSNPN, SVGIG (reference sequence). Variable domain in full (rest from reference TRBV30 and TRBJ1-1): SQTIHQWPATLVQPVGSPLSLECTVEGTSNPNLYWYRQAAGRGLQLLFYSVGIGQISSEVPQNLSASRPQDRQFILSSKKLLLSDSGFYLCAWSAGTVMSPVLNTEAFFGQGTRLTVV.

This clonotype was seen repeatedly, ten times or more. The CDR3 sequence: CSVEVRTSGGYEQFF. In nucleotides, the CDR3 is TGCAGCGTTGAAGTTCGGACTAGCGGGGGTTATGAGCAGTTCTTC. This rearrangement joins TRBV29-1 to TRBJ2-1; 13 bases fit TRBD2. The J segment lost 8 bases and the V segment lost 1 base, leaving 5 bases of the junction unmatched. This CDR3 is built from 15 residues. Germline V gene lookup returns CDR1 SQVTM and CDR2 ANQGSEA.

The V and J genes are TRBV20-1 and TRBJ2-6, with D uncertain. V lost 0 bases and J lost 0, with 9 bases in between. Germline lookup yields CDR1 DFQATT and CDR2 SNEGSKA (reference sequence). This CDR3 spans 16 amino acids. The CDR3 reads CSARDLLSSGANVLTF. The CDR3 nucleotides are TGCAGTGCTAGAGATCTTTTAAGCTCTGGGGCCAACGTCCTGACTTTC.

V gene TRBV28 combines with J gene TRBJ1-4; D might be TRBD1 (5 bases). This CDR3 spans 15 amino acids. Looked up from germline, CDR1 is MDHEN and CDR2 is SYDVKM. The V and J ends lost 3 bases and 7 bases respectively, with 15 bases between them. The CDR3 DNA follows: TGTGCCAGCAGTTTTATGGGATCTAGGGGTGAAAAACTGTTTTTT. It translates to CASSFMGSRGEKLFF.

CDR3 sequence: CATSRDIGSSEQYF. CDR3 nucleotide sequence: TGTGCCACCAGCAGAGATATAGGGTCCTCGGAGCAGTACTTC. The chain is built from TRBV15 and TRBJ2-7; D remains ambiguous. The CDR3 length is 14 residues. Trimming took off 0 bases at V and 7 bases at J, with 13 bases between the two ends. Germline-derived CDR1 and CDR2 are LNHNV and YYDKDF (reference sequence).

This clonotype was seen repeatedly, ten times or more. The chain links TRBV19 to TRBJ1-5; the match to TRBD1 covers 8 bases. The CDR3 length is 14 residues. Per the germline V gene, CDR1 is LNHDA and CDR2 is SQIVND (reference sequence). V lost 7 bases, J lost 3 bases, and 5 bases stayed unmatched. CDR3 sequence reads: CASTPRGHNQPQHF. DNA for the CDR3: TGTGCCAGTACCCCCAGGGGGCACAATCAGCCCCAGCATTTT.

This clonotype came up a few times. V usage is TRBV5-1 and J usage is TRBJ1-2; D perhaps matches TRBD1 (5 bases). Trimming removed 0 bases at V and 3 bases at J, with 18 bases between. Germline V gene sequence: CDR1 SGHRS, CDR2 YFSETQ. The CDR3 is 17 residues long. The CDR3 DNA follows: TGCGCCAGCAGCTTGGACGGGACCATCTCGGGGGACTATGGCTACACCTTC. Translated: CASSLDGTISGDYGYTF.